This T cell receptor beta chain emerged from a study of T cells after yellow fever vaccination. General observations from the study: Contaminants from the bulk population, in the form of abundant clonotypes, could be found in FACS-sorted repertoires.

There are many counts of this clonotype. Its antigen is still unknown. Trimming left V 0 bases short and J 7 bases short, with 10 bases between. The CDR3 contains 14 residues. CDR1 and CDR2 (germline): LGHNA, YNFKEQ. MiXCR, run by TCRdb on the 5' RACE reads, gives a single entry per CDR3 protein. Of nearly 300,000 distinct CDR3 sequences listed, less than 9.5% were seen once; the top ten hold about 3.5%. V usage is TRBV4-2 and J usage is TRBJ1-5; D ambiguous. The source material was CD4+ T cells sorted from PBMCs, sampled 5 days after the yellow fever booster vaccination. The TCR comes from a man between 18 and 29 years old who received the YFV17D yellow fever vaccine. CDR3 residues: CASSQDRKEQPQHF. The CDR3 coding sequence is TGTGCCAGCAGCCAAGATCGGAAGGAGCAGCCCCAGCATTTT.